This TCR beta chain came from a study of blood T cell repertoires in COVID-19. Study details: Material from acute and convalescent COVID-19 was sourced from the United States, Italy and Spain.

This clone was seen only once. Methods used by the authors: Amplified reference gene primers provided the basis for estimating nucleated cell counts. The table came from immunoSEQ multiplex PCR; TCRdb's copy has only in-frame clones and leaves some out. The V and J calls and clone size are taken from that table; D and trimming were inferred from the DNA. The sample has 200,000 to 250,000 clones; about 91% are singletons. The germline V gene has CDR1 MNHNY and CDR2 SVGAGI (reference sequence). The CDR3 has 14 amino acids. V shed 7 bases and J shed 4 bases, with 16 bases lying between them. The sequenced sample was peripheral blood. The sequence came from a woman aged 25 to 45 with COVID-19, enrolled during active disease. V usage is TRBV6-6 and J usage is TRBJ1-1; D is undetermined. The CDR3 coding sequence is TGTGCCAGCATGGGAGGACCCAGGTCCACTGAAGCTTTCTTT. This codes for CASMGGPRSTEAFF.